These 25 T cell receptor beta chains originate from one sample sequenced in a study of molecular identifiers for immune sequencing clone quantification. TCRdb ran MiXCR on the PCR reads and lists one entry per CDR3 protein. The table has hundreds of thousands of distinct CDR3 sequences, over 20% seen once. Sequencing used naive CD8+ T cells from blood, with Jurkat cell RNA spiked in. Subset defined: FACS-sorted CD8+CD4-CCR7+CD45RA+ naive T cells. The receptors stem from a human donor in good health. Some libraries in this study had Jurkat cell RNA spiked in.

This clonotype was picked up many times. This chain connects TRBV4-3 to TRBJ1-3; D remains unclear. Germline V gene lookup returns CDR1 LGHNA and CDR2 YSLEER. The CDR3 length is 17 residues. V was clipped by 0 bases and J by 0 bases, with 12 bases between them. The CDR3 nucleotides read TGCGCCAGCAGCCAAGATTCAGAAGGACCCTCTGGAAACACCATATATTTT. Translation: CASSQDSEGPSGNTIYF.

This rearrangement joins TRBV7-9 to TRBJ1-2, with 7 bases that match TRBD1. The V gene's germline CDR1 is SEHNR and CDR2 FQNEAQ (reference sequence). V lost 7 bases, J lost 2 bases, and 10 bases stayed unmatched. This CDR3 has 15 residues. CDR3 coding DNA: TGTGCCAGCAACTCCGACAGGGATATCAACTATGGCTACACCTTC. It specifies CASNSDRDINYGYTF.

This clonotype was detected ten times or more. The chain links TRBV20-1 to TRBJ1-3; tentatively, D is TRBD1 (6 bases). The germline CDR1 and CDR2 sequences are DFQATT and SNEGSKA (reference sequence). This CDR3 spans 14 amino acids. The germline V and J ends were trimmed by 6 bases and 0 bases, with 12 bases remaining between them. CDR3 sequence: CSARTVNSGNTIYF. The CDR3 coding sequence is TGCAGTGCGAGGACAGTCAACTCTGGAAACACCATATATTTT.

Remarks on this clonotype: This CDR3 is missing its conserved last phenylalanine or tryptophan, likely due to a read error. This chain joins TRBV28 and TRBJ1-2; possible D gene TRBD1, 6 bases. The CDR3 consists of 15 residues. V lost 3 bases, J lost 7 bases, and 18 bases lay in between. Germline V lookup: CDR1 MDHEN, CDR2 SYDVKM. The CDR3 is CASSFRGDKGVGYTL. The CDR3 DNA follows: TGTGCCAGCAGTTTCAGGGGCGATAAAGGTGTTGGCTACACCCTC.

This clonotype has more than one count but fewer than ten. V is TRBV1 and J is TRBJ2-7; the table's D call of TRBD1 was not tested on the DNA. TRBV1 is noted as a pseudogene. This CDR3 has 16 amino acids. The CDR3 is CTSSQGDRDGRCEQYF. CDR3 in DNA: TGCACCAGCAGCCAGGGAGACAGGGATGGGAGGTGCGAGCAGTACTTC.

This clonotype was detected ten times or more. The V call is TRBV3-1, the J call TRBJ2-7, with D perhaps matching TRBD1 (6 bases). V was clipped by 3 bases and J by 4 bases, with 10 bases between them. The germline V gene encodes CDR1 LGHDT and CDR2 YNNKEL (reference sequence). The CDR3 contains 13 residues. The CDR3 DNA sequence: TGTGCCAGCAGCCACTGGGACAAATACGAGCAGTACTTC. Amino acids: CASSHWDKYEQYF.

This clonotype occurred many times. The CDR3 region has the DNA TGTGCCAGCAGTTTAGTAACTCCGAATTCACCCCTCCACTTT. It translates to CASSLVTPNSPLHF. The genes are TRBV28 and TRBJ1-6; D remains unclear. The V end was cut by 2 bases, the J end by 7 bases, with 9 bases between. There are 14 residues in the CDR3. Germline V gene sequence: CDR1 MDHEN, CDR2 SYDVKM.

This clonotype turned up a few times. This chain joins TRBV27 and TRBJ1-1, with TRBD1 as a possible D gene (5 bases). The CDR3 sequence is 14 residues long. The V end lost 2 bases, the J end lost 2 bases, and 9 bases lay between the germline ends. Germline CDR1 MNHEY, CDR2 SMNVEV (reference sequence). Here the CDR3 DNA reads TGTGCCAGCAGTTTAGGGGACCAAAACACTGAAGCTTTCTTT. Protein product: CASSLGDQNTEAFF.

This clonotype was seen a few times. The CDR3 nucleotides are TGCGCCAGCAGCCAAGATTGGGGGACCCAAGAGACCCAGTACTTC. Translating gives CASSQDWGTQETQYF. V is TRBV4-3 and J is TRBJ2-5; D may be TRBD1 or TRBD2 (5 bases each). The CDR3 is 15 amino acids. V was pared by 0 bases and J by 1 base, with 9 bases between. CDR1 and CDR2 (germline): LGHNA, YSLEER.

The chain joins TRBV20-1 to TRBJ2-7; 7 bases map to TRBD2. The CDR3 is 15 amino acids. Unmatched junction bases numbered 5, after V lost 0 bases and J lost 0 bases. Germline loops: CDR1 DFQATT, CDR2 SNEGSKA (reference sequence). The chain's CDR3 is CSAREERGPSYEQYF. In nucleotides, the CDR3 is TGCAGTGCTAGAGAGGAGCGGGGTCCCTCCTACGAGCAGTACTTC.

Ten or more counts support this clonotype. This chain joins TRBV4-1 and TRBJ1-2; D is uncertain. Trimming took 0 bases from V and 0 from J, leaving 8 bases between them. Germline-derived CDR1 and CDR2 are MGHRA and YSYEKL. The CDR3 is made up of 15 amino acids. The CDR3 sequence is CASSQDSTANYGYTF. The DNA for the CDR3 is TGCGCCAGCAGCCAAGATAGCACAGCTAACTATGGCTACACCTTC.

A word on this clonotype: Since a much larger clone is just one base distant, this may be a read error. Since the CDR3 does not end with the conserved phenylalanine or tryptophan, this likely comes from a read error. The chain recombines TRBV28 with TRBJ1-4; D perhaps matches TRBD1 (6 bases). Trimming shortened V by 2 bases and J by 4 bases, and 14 bases separated the two germline ends. This CDR3 comprises 16 residues. Germline loops: CDR1 MDHEN, CDR2 SYDVKM. The CDR3 DNA reads as TGTGCCAGCAGTTTAGGAGGGGGGCAGCTTAATGAAAAACTGTTTCTT. This sequence encodes CASSLGGGQLNEKLFL.

Concerning this clonotype: This CDR3 is missing its conserved last phenylalanine or tryptophan, likely due to a read error. CDR3 nucleotide sequence: TGTGCCAGCAGCTCAACAACTCAGACACGGATCCCGGCTTTCCTT. Translated, it gives CASSSTTQTRIPAFL. This chain uses TRBV7-9 with TRBJ1-1; D remains unclear. The CDR3 runs to 15 residues. Trimming removed 4 bases at V and 11 bases at J, with 23 bases between. In germline, CDR1 is SEHNR, CDR2 FQNEAQ (reference sequence).

This clonotype was counted ten times or more. V usage is TRBV20-1 and J usage is TRBJ1-3; TRBD1 matches at 7 bases. V shed 5 bases, J shed 1 base, and the junction held 2 bases outside the gene matches. The CDR3 is 13 residues long. The germline V gene encodes CDR1 DFQATT and CDR2 SNEGSKA (reference sequence). In nucleotides, the CDR3 is TGCAGTGCTCCCAGGGGGTCTGGAAACACCATATATTTT. Residues: CSAPRGSGNTIYF.

Notes on this clonotype: This may be a read error, as it is one base from a much larger clone. V and J are TRBV6-5 and TRBJ2-5; the D is unclear. V was pared by 8 bases and J by 7 bases, with 17 bases between. The CDR3 sequence is 13 residues long. The V gene's germline CDR1 is MNHEY and CDR2 SVGAGI. The CDR3 DNA sequence: TGTGCCAGCGGAGCAGCGTCACGAGGGACCCAGTACTTC. Amino acid sequence: CASGAASRGTQYF.

This sequence joins TRBV15 and TRBJ2-6; no clear D gene. Per the germline V gene, CDR1 is LNHNV and CDR2 is YYDKDF (reference sequence). This CDR3 comprises 14 residues. V was cut by 4 bases and J by 4 bases, with 8 bases left in between. The CDR3 DNA sequence: TGTGCCACCAGCACCGACTTGGGGGCCAACGTCCTGACTTTC. Encoded protein: CATSTDLGANVLTF.

This clonotype came up many times. This chain uses TRBV20-1 with TRBJ2-7; 8 nucleotides match TRBD1. The germline V gene has CDR1 DFQATT and CDR2 SNEGSKA (reference sequence). V dropped 6 bases and J dropped 3; count of bases not matched to a gene: 7. The CDR3 totals 13 residues. The CDR3 DNA reads TGCAGTGCCGCGGACAGGGAGCTCTACGAGCAGTACTTC. Its translation is CSAADRELYEQYF.

V gene TRBV28 combines with J gene TRBJ2-1, with 13 bases fitting TRBD2. The V segment lost 3 bases and the J segment 9 bases; nucleotides outside the gene matches: 20. The CDR3 covers 20 residues. Germline V gene data show CDR1 as MDHEN and CDR2 as SYDVKM. The CDR3 spells CASSFTQGVGLAGAFGEQFF. Written as DNA, the CDR3 is TGTGCCAGCAGTTTCACACAGGGAGTTGGACTAGCGGGAGCCTTCGGTGAGCAGTTCTTC.

Regarding this clonotype: At one end, the junction sequence differs from germline, possibly due to a read error. V and J are TRBV24-1 and TRBJ1-5; D unresolved. Germline V CDR1 and CDR2: KGHDR, SFDVKD. CDR3 size: 14 residues. CDR3 sequence: CATSSANSNQPPHF. The CDR3 DNA is TGTGCCACCAGTTCTGCGAATAGCAATCAGCCCCCGCATTTT.

In regard to this clonotype: A much larger clone sits a single nucleotide away, making a read error possible. The chain has TRBV21-1 and TRBJ1-1. TRBV21-1 is a recognized pseudogene. The CDR3 extends over 15 amino acids. Here the CDR3 reads CASSKAHRRNTEAFF. The CDR3 DNA follows: TGTGCCAGCAGCAAAGCGCATCGGCGGAACACTGAAGCTTTCTTT.

This clonotype was recorded many times. This chain connects TRBV5-1 to TRBJ2-5, with 10 positions matching TRBD1. With V trimmed by 8 bases and J by 3 bases, 10 bases remained unmatched. Germline V gives CDR1 SGHRS, CDR2 YFSETQ. The CDR3 covers 15 residues. In nucleotides, the CDR3 is TGCGCCAGAAAACCTCGGGGACAGGGGAAAGAGACCCAGTACTTC. Protein: CARKPRGQGKETQYF.

The V call is TRBV19, the J call TRBJ2-7; 9 bases line up with TRBD2. The CDR3 contains 15 residues. CDR1 and CDR2 (germline): LNHDA, SQIVND (reference sequence). V was clipped by 3 bases and J by 0 bases; unmatched bases: 3. Here the CDR3 reads CASSISSGTSYEQYF. The CDR3 nucleotides are TGTGCCAGTAGTATCTCTAGCGGGACCTCCTACGAGCAGTACTTC.

As regards this clonotype: With a much larger clone just one base away, this may be a read error. The V gene is TRBV19, the J gene TRBJ1-5; D is unresolved. The CDR3 has 18 residues. Deletions cut 0 bases from V and 1 base from J, with 16 bases between. Germline V CDR1 and CDR2: LNHDA, SQIVND (reference sequence). In nucleotides, the CDR3 is TGTGCCAGTAGTATAGATCTTCGGTGGGCGAGAAGCAATCAGCCCCAGCATTTT. Its translation: CASSIDLRWARSNQPQHF.

This clonotype was detected many times. The chain carries TRBV19 and TRBJ1-2; TRBD1 agrees at 10 bases. The CDR3 has 14 residues. Germline V gives CDR1 LNHDA, CDR2 SQIVND (reference sequence). Trimming at V came to 5 bases and at J to 5 bases, leaving 5 bases not matched to a gene. The DNA for the CDR3 is TGTGCCAGTAGTGCGAGACAGGGGGCATATGGCTACACCTTC. Its translation: CASSARQGAYGYTF. Variable domain in full (rest from reference TRBV19 and TRBJ1-2): DGGITQSPKYLFRKEGQNVTLSCEQNLNHDAMYWYRQDPGQGLRLIYYSQIVNDFQKGDIAEGYSVSREKKESFPLTVTSAQKNPTAFYLCASSARQGAYGYTFGSGTRLTVV.

This clonotype was seen repeatedly, ten times or more. V and J are TRBV9 and TRBJ2-1; D is uncertain. Germline V gene lookup returns CDR1 SGDLS and CDR2 YYNGEE. The germline V and J ends were trimmed by 4 bases and 6 bases, with 17 bases remaining between them. The CDR3 has 15 residues. Here the CDR3 reads CASSPWTQHRNEQFF. CDR3 nucleotide sequence: TGTGCCAGCAGCCCATGGACCCAACATCGCAATGAGCAGTTCTTC.